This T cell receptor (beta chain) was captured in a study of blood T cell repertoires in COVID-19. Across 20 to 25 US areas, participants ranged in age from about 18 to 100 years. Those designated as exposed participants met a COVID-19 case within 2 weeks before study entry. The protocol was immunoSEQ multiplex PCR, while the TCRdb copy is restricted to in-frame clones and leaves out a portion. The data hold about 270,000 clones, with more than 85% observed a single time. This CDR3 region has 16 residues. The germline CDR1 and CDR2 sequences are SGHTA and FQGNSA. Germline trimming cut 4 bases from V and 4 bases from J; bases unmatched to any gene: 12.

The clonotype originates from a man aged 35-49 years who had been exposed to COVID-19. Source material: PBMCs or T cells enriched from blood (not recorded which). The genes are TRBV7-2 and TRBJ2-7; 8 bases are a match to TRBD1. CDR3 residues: CASSYIRSQGAYEQYF. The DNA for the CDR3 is TGTGCCAGCAGCTATATCCGGAGTCAGGGGGCTTACGAGCAGTACTTC.